Listed below are T cell receptor beta chains from one sample, sequenced in a study of siplizumab effects on memory and regulatory T cells. TCRdb's table, derived via immunoSEQ multiplex PCR, lists solely in-frame clones and lacks some. The sample gives 70,000 or so clones, over 80% of which show up once; roughly 1.7% is in the top ten. Sequenced material: Tregs sorted from blood. The receptor set was obtained from a human donor in good health. The CDR3 runs from the conserved cysteine through the conserved F or W.

v_call: TRBV30; j_call: TRBJ2-2; cdr3_aa: CAWSPGTYTGELFF
v_call: TRBV7-3; j_call: TRBJ2-3; cdr3_aa: CASSSTGDRRTDTQYF
v_call: TRBV27; j_call: TRBJ1-2; cdr3_aa: CASSIMEGGGYTF
v_call: TRBV28; j_call: TRBJ2-7; cdr3_aa: CASTRQVGLAGVGGGRTEQYF
v_call: TRBV6-5; j_call: TRBJ2-5; cdr3_aa: CASALGASTQETQYF
v_call: TRBV7-2; j_call: TRBJ2-1; cdr3_aa: CASSLGLADYNEQFF
v_call: TRBV10-2; j_call: TRBJ2-7; cdr3_aa: CASSEGGAFEQYF
v_call: TRBV5-4; j_call: TRBJ2-3; cdr3_aa: CASSSRLAGGADTQYF
v_call: TRBV20-1; j_call: TRBJ2-5; cdr3_aa: CSAHGEETQYF
v_call: TRBV6-5; j_call: TRBJ2-7; cdr3_aa: CASSSLAGPTYEQYF
v_call: TRBV19; j_call: TRBJ1-4; cdr3_aa: CASSIGETEKLFF
v_call: TRBV6-5; j_call: TRBJ2-3; cdr3_aa: CASSYSPGSTDTQYF
v_call: TRBV11-3; j_call: TRBJ2-7; cdr3_aa: CASSSFSPGAPGEQYF
v_call: TRBV11-3; j_call: TRBJ2-1; cdr3_aa: CASSFLLNEQFF
v_call: TRBV5-1; j_call: TRBJ2-1; cdr3_aa: CASSSGRRSSYNEQFF
v_call: TRBV5-1; j_call: TRBJ2-3; cdr3_aa: CASSRGLAGRSTDTQYF
v_call: TRBV6-1; j_call: TRBJ2-7; cdr3_aa: CASSEFRGLNEQYF
v_call: TRBV11-2; j_call: TRBJ1-1; cdr3_aa: CASSLGTGWNTEAFF
v_call: TRBV7-2; j_call: TRBJ2-7; cdr3_aa: CASSPVSGVAYEQYF
v_call: TRBV7-9; j_call: .; cdr3_aa: CASSPAGQSSYEQYF
v_call: TRBV18; j_call: TRBJ1-3; cdr3_aa: CASSPPRGESGNTIYF
v_call: TRBV6-5; j_call: TRBJ2-7; cdr3_aa: CASSKPGQGAGEQYF
v_call: TRBV6-1; j_call: TRBJ2-2; cdr3_aa: CASRGVGELFF
v_call: TRBV2; j_call: TRBJ2-1; cdr3_aa: CASTATGQYNEQFF
v_call: TRBV7-8; j_call: TRBJ2-1; cdr3_aa: CASSPSFEQFF
v_call: TRBV4-1; j_call: TRBJ1-1; cdr3_aa: CASSQDQNRGNTEAFF
v_call: TRBV11-3; j_call: TRBJ2-7; cdr3_aa: CASRIRQGLTYEQYF
v_call: TRBV29-1; j_call: TRBJ2-1; cdr3_aa: CSGGLYNEQFF
v_call: TRBV7-9; j_call: TRBJ1-3; cdr3_aa: CASSLTGTSGNTIYF
v_call: TRBV19; j_call: TRBJ2-2; cdr3_aa: CASSIARTLRATGELFF
v_call: TRBV9; j_call: TRBJ1-2; cdr3_aa: CASSTPDGAYGYTF
v_call: TRBV7-8; j_call: TRBJ2-1; cdr3_aa: CASSLTADLSNEQFF
v_call: TRBV9; j_call: TRBJ1-1; cdr3_aa: CASSTGLLNTEAFF
v_call: TRBV28; j_call: TRBJ2-7; cdr3_aa: CASSNAGGSEQYF
v_call: TRBV6-5; j_call: TRBJ2-1; cdr3_aa: CASSPTSGPYNEQFF
v_call: TRBV30; j_call: TRBJ2-7; cdr3_aa: CAWSVKAGYYEQYF
v_call: TRBV7-9; j_call: TRBJ1-2; cdr3_aa: CASSTTQVRGYTF
v_call: TRBV9; j_call: TRBJ2-5; cdr3_aa: CASSVGSGGTRGETQYF
v_call: TRBV5-1; j_call: TRBJ2-7; cdr3_aa: CASSSGGGGYEQYF
v_call: TRBV7-9; j_call: TRBJ2-1; cdr3_aa: CASSLKTRTAAVF
v_call: TRBV7-9; j_call: TRBJ2-2; cdr3_aa: CASTPFGLKFTGELFF
v_call: TRBV10-3; j_call: TRBJ1-2; cdr3_aa: CVTRGENYGYTF
v_call: TRBV4-2; j_call: TRBJ2-1; cdr3_aa: CASSQVRSLTSGNEQFF
v_call: TRBV27; j_call: TRBJ2-1; cdr3_aa: CASSTLAGWVNEQFF
v_call: TRBV6-6; j_call: TRBJ1-1; cdr3_aa: CASSSTGLAEAFF
v_call: TRBV9; j_call: TRBJ2-3; cdr3_aa: CASSATGTNAYTQYF
v_call: TRBV7-2; j_call: TRBJ1-1; cdr3_aa: CASSFTGTANTEAFF
v_call: TRBV15; j_call: TRBJ2-5; cdr3_aa: CATSRDNRGIETQYF
v_call: TRBV6-5; j_call: TRBJ2-2; cdr3_aa: CASSFVAANTGELFF
v_call: TRBV4-2; j_call: TRBJ2-3; cdr3_aa: CASSQDWGSKSTDTQYF
v_call: TRBV13; j_call: TRBJ1-2; cdr3_aa: CASSLTGANYGYTF
v_call: TRBV7-8; j_call: TRBJ2-3; cdr3_aa: CASSPMGTQYF
v_call: TRBV21-1; j_call: TRBJ2-3; cdr3_aa: CASSPDLAGADTQYF
v_call: TRBV12-5; j_call: TRBJ1-5; cdr3_aa: CASGWDGARPQHF
v_call: TRBV28; j_call: TRBJ1-1; cdr3_aa: CASRPRGSLEAFF